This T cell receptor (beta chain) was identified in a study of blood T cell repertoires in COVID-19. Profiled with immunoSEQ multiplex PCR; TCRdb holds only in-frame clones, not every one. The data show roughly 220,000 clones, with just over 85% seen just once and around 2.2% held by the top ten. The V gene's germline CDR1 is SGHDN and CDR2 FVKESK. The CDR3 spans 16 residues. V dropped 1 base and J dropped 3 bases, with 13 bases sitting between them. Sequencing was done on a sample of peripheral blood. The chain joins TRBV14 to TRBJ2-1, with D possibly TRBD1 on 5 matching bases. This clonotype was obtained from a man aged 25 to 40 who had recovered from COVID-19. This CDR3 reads CASSQGEGVGYNEQFF. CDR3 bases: TGTGCCAGCAGCCAAGGGGAAGGGGTAGGCTACAATGAGCAGTTCTTC. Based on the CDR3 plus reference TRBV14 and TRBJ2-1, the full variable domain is EAGVTQFPSHSVIEKGQTVTLRCDPISGHDNLYWYRRVMGKEIKFLLHFVKESKQDESGMPNNRFLAERTGGTYSTLKVQPAELEDSGVYFCASSQGEGVGYNEQFFGPGTRLTVL.